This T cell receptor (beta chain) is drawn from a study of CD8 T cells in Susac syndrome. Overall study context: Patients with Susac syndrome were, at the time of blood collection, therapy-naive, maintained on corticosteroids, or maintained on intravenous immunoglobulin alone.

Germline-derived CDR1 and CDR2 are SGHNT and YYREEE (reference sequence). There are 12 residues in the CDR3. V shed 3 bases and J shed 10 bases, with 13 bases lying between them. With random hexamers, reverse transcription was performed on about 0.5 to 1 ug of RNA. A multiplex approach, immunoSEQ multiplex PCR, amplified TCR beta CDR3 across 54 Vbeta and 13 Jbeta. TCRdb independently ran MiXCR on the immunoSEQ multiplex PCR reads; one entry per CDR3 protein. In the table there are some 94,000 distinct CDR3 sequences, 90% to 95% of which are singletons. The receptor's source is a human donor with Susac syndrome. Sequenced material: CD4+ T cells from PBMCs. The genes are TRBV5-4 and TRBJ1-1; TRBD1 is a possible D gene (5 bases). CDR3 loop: CASSSGGWGAFF. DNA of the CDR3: TGTGCCAGCAGCTCGGGGGGGTGGGGAGCTTTCTTT.